The 18 T cell receptor beta chains reported below all come from one sample, sequenced in a study of T cells after yellow fever vaccination (dated by TCRdb to about 2019). Libraries came from 5' RACE. The listed sequencing device is Illumina NovaSeq 6000. TCRdb applied fastp at Q25 and MiXCR to the public reads, then kept only in-frame beta chains. For every CDR3 protein sequence, its rows merge into one entry that carries the most common genes and DNA. This sample comprises about 340,000 distinct CDR3 sequences, about 12% of them detected only once. Approximately 3.3% of the sample rests with the top ten. This specimen's treatment or condition label, interpreted: live attenuated yellow fever vaccine strain. The sample in question was CD4+ T cells sorted from PBMCs, obtained 15 days after the yellow fever booster vaccination. These receptors were obtained from a man younger than 35 who received the YFV17D yellow fever vaccine.

This clonotype was counted between two and nine times. CDR3 in DNA: TGTGCTAGTGGTTTGGATTTGGCGGGGGGGGGCCCGAAGACCCAGTACTTC. This codes for CASGLDLAGGGPKTQYF. The chain is built from TRBV12-5 and TRBJ2-5, with 9 nucleotides matching TRBD2. Trimming removed 1 base from V and 6 bases from J; junction bases left unmatched: 12. The CDR3 is 17 amino acids. CDR1 and CDR2 from the germline V gene are LGHNT and FRNRAP.

CDR3 loop: CASSHQSRTDTQYF. For the CDR3, the DNA is TGTGCCAGTAGTCATCAGTCCCGTACAGATACGCAGTATTTT. V gene TRBV19 combines with J gene TRBJ2-3; D call uncertain. CDR3 length: 14 residues. The germline V and J ends were trimmed by 5 bases and 3 bases, with 12 bases remaining between them. Germline CDR1 and CDR2: LNHDA and SQIVND (reference sequence). Full variable domain (missing parts from reference TRBV19 and TRBJ2-3): DGGITQSPKYLFRKEGQNVTLSCEQNLNHDAMYWYRQDPGQGLRLIYYSQIVNDFQKGDIAEGYSVSREKKESFPLTVTSAQKNPTAFYLCASSHQSRTDTQYFGPGTRLTVL.

The table lists this clonotype with a few counts. V is TRBV18 and J is TRBJ2-3, with 9 bases lining up with TRBD1. The germline gives CDR1 KGHSH, CDR2 LQKENI. The CDR3 has 15 amino acids. The trim removed 1 base at V and 5 bases at J, leaving 4 bases unmatched. CDR3 loop: CASSPQQGAGDTQYF. The CDR3, as DNA: TGTGCCAGCTCACCACAACAGGGGGCAGGAGATACGCAGTATTTT.

This clonotype was seen only a few times. This chain connects TRBV7-2 to TRBJ2-5; no reliable D call. V lost 3 bases and J lost 7, with 15 bases in between. CDR1 is SGHTA and CDR2 is FQGNSA in the germline V gene. The CDR3 loop spans 14 amino acids. The chain's CDR3 is CASSLSSFFGTQYF. In DNA form, the CDR3 reads TGTGCCAGCAGCTTGAGTTCTTTTTTTGGGACCCAGTACTTC.

This chain joins TRBV15 and TRBJ2-7; D perhaps matches TRBD2 (6 bases). CDR3 length: 16 residues. The germline V gene has CDR1 LNHNV and CDR2 YYDKDF (reference sequence). Trimming took off 0 bases at V and 7 bases at J, with 19 bases between the two ends. DNA of the CDR3: TGTGCCACCAGCAGAGATCGAGCCGTGCTAGCGAGTGAGCAGTACGTC. Encoded protein: CATSRDRAVLASEQYV.

V is TRBV12-3 or TRBV12-4 and J is TRBJ2-7; 11 bases agree with TRBD2. The CDR3 sequence is 17 residues long. V was clipped by 5 bases and J by 3 bases; unmatched bases: 12. CDR3: CASSRFIAGGIFYEQYF. CDR3 bases: TGTGCCAGCAGTAGGTTCATAGCGGGGGGGATCTTCTACGAGCAGTACTTC.

The genes are TRBV19 and TRBJ1-2, with D possibly matching TRBD1 (6 bases). The CDR3 is 14 amino acids. The V gene's germline CDR1 is LNHDA and CDR2 SQIVND (reference sequence). Trimming cost V 3 bases and J 4 bases, with 12 bases left between them. CDR3 nucleotide sequence: TGTGCCAGTAGTATCCGGGGGCGCACCTATGGCTACACCTTC. Encoded protein: CASSIRGRTYGYTF.

The V and J genes are TRBV4-1 and TRBJ2-1, with unresolved D. This CDR3 spans 12 amino acids. CDR1 and CDR2 (germline): MGHRA, YSYEKL. Trimming stripped 2 bases from V and 5 bases from J, with 4 bases between. CDR3 sequence (DNA): TGCGCCAGCAGCCAACCTAACAATGAGCAGTTCTTC. This sequence encodes CASSQPNNEQFF.

This clonotype was picked up a small number of times. The chain joins TRBV6-6 to TRBJ2-3; tentatively, D is TRBD1 or TRBD2 (5 bases each). V lost 2 bases and J 2 bases, leaving 17 bases between the germline ends. The V gene's germline CDR1 is MNHNY and CDR2 SVGAGI (reference sequence). The CDR3 totals 17 residues. The CDR3 nucleotides read TGTGCCAGCAGTTACGGACGAGTCGGGGACCACACAGATACGCAGTATTTT. Residues: CASSYGRVGDHTDTQYF.

In its sample, this clonotype was seen many times. V and J are TRBV6-5 and TRBJ1-1; D gene unclear. In germline, CDR1 is MNHEY, CDR2 SVGAGI. This CDR3 comprises 13 residues. Between the trimmed V and J ends, which lost 2 bases and 2 bases, there was a span of 6 bases. The CDR3 bases are TGTGCCAGCAGTTACCCAGGAAACACTGAAGCTTTCTTT. This codes for CASSYPGNTEAFF.

The V gene is TRBV20-1, the J gene TRBJ2-1, with a possible D match to TRBD2 (5 bases). Germline V gives CDR1 DFQATT, CDR2 SNEGSKA (reference sequence). CDR3 length: 16 residues. V lost 0 bases to trimming and J lost 8 bases, with 20 bases between them. The CDR3 is CSARDFRSSPGDEQFF. DNA of the CDR3: TGCAGTGCTAGAGATTTTAGGTCTAGCCCTGGCGATGAGCAGTTCTTC.

This clonotype showed up many times. The J gene is TRBJ2-5, the V gene TRBV27, with 8 positions matching TRBD1. The CDR3 covers 13 residues. The V segment lost 5 bases and the J segment 5 bases; nucleotides outside the gene matches: 4. Germline assignment: CDR1 MNHEY and CDR2 SMNVEV (reference sequence). The CDR3 sequence is CASSTRGRETQYF. CDR3 DNA: TGTGCCAGCAGTACCAGGGGGCGGGAGACCCAGTACTTC.

V usage is TRBV29-1 and J usage is TRBJ2-1; no reliable D call. This CDR3 has 12 amino acids. Looked up from germline, CDR1 is SQVTM and CDR2 is ANQGSEA. Trimming took off 3 bases at V and 2 bases at J, with 5 bases between the two ends. Here the CDR3 reads CSVDRPYNEQFF. The DNA for the CDR3 is TGCAGCGTTGATAGGCCCTACAATGAGCAGTTCTTC.

The chain recombines TRBV9 with TRBJ2-7; D not certain. Trimming took 0 bases from V and 4 from J, leaving 8 bases between them. The CDR3 is made up of 13 amino acids. Germline values: CDR1 SGDLS, CDR2 YYNGEE. Written as DNA, the CDR3 is TGTGCCAGCAGCGTAGGAGGAGAATACGAGCAGTACTTC. Translated: CASSVGGEYEQYF.

This sequence joins TRBV7-9 and TRBJ1-2; D is perhaps TRBD1 (5 bases). Between the trimmed V and J ends, which lost 5 bases and 12 bases, there was a span of 16 bases. This CDR3 has 12 amino acids. Germline V gene sequence: CDR1 SEHNR, CDR2 FQNEAQ (reference sequence). CDR3 bases: TGTGCCAGCAGCCCAACCGCCCGAGGGGACACCTTC. Its protein product is CASSPTARGDTF.

V usage is TRBV12-3 or TRBV12-4 and J usage is TRBJ1-2, with D tentatively TRBD1 (6 bases). The V end was cut by 0 bases, the J end by 4 bases, with 12 bases between. The CDR3 totals 15 residues. The CDR3 DNA reads as TGTGCCAGCAGTTTAGCGGGACGGGGGGCCTATGGCTACACCTTC. Residues: CASSLAGRGAYGYTF.

This clonotype was observed a handful of times. This chain joins TRBV7-2 and TRBJ2-5; D remains unclear. Germline CDR1 and CDR2: SGHTA and FQGNSA. The V gene lost 2 bases and the J gene lost 5 bases, with 12 bases spanning the gap. This CDR3 has 14 amino acids. In DNA form, the CDR3 reads TGTGCCAGCAGCTTAAATGGTGAACGGGAGACCCAGTACTTC. Its translation is CASSLNGERETQYF.

The CDR3 reads CASRPSSSGANVLTF. The CDR3 bases are TGTGCCAGCAGACCTAGTAGCTCTGGGGCCAACGTCCTGACTTTC. V and J are TRBV3-1 and TRBJ2-6, with D unclear. Germline V gene sequence: CDR1 LGHDT, CDR2 YNNKEL (reference sequence). CDR3 size: 15 residues. Trimming stripped 6 bases from V and 0 bases from J, with 9 bases between.